Presented here are 20 T cell receptor beta chains from one specimen sequenced in a study of cytomegalovirus exposure and HLA in healthy donors. PCR used 60 Vbeta primers and 13 Jbeta primers. TCRdb keeps only in-frame clones here, not all; method: immunoSEQ multiplex PCR. The sample's table shows roughly 140,000 clones. Sequences were obtained from PBMCs. Receptor source: a man between 40 and 49 years old in good health and CMV-seronegative.

This rearrangement joins TRBV6-5 to TRBJ2-5; D unclear. There are 13 residues in the CDR3. Between the trimmed V and J ends, which lost 6 bases and 2 bases, there was a span of 10 bases. Germline V CDR1 and CDR2: MNHEY, SVGAGI. CDR3 protein: CASRRRRQETQYF. In DNA form, the CDR3 reads TGTGCCAGCAGGCGGAGAAGACAAGAGACCCAGTACTTC.

The chain employs TRBV29-1 and TRBJ2-4; perhaps TRBD2 as D (5 bases). This CDR3 comprises 15 residues. V was clipped by 5 bases and J by 0 bases, with 14 bases between them. CDR1 and CDR2 from the germline V gene are SQVTM and ANQGSEA. The CDR3 DNA follows: TGCAGCGTTTCGGACTCTTCCTTAGCCAAAAACATTCAGTACTTC. Translation gives CSVSDSSLAKNIQYF. The full variable domain, with the rest looked up from reference TRBV29-1 and TRBJ2-4, is SAVISQKPSRDICQRGTSLTIQCQVDSQVTMMFWYRQQPGQSLTLIATANQGSEATYESGFVIDKFPISRPNLTFSTLTVSNMSPEDSSIYLCSVSDSSLAKNIQYFGAGTRLSVL.

This chain connects TRBV19 to TRBJ2-4; 10 bases agree with TRBD2. Per germline, CDR1 LNHDA and CDR2 SQIVND (reference sequence). Trimming removed 6 bases from V and 3 bases from J; junction bases left unmatched: 8. There are 16 residues in the CDR3. The CDR3 loop reads CASRNSGGADKNIQYF. The DNA of the CDR3 is TGTGCCAGTAGGAACAGCGGGGGGGCGGACAAAAACATTCAGTACTTC.

V and J are TRBV11-3 and TRBJ2-3; 11 positions agree with TRBD2. The CDR3 spans 17 residues. V shed 5 bases and J 4 bases; nucleotides not matched to a gene: 11. The germline gives CDR1 SGHNT, CDR2 YENEEA. CDR3 nucleotides: TGTGCCAGCAGCCCCCCGACTAGCGGGGATTGGCCAGATACGCAGTATTTT. Its protein is CASSPPTSGDWPDTQYF.

V usage is TRBV5-1 and J usage is TRBJ2-3; D not resolved. Germline V gene lookup returns CDR1 SGHRS and CDR2 YFSETQ. CDR3 size: 16 residues. V was trimmed by 0 bases and J by 0 bases, leaving 11 bases between them. CDR3 amino acids: CASSLGAKPSTDTQYF. CDR3 DNA: TGCGCCAGCAGCTTGGGGGCAAAACCTAGCACAGATACGCAGTATTTT.

The chain is built from TRBV2 and TRBJ1-2; TRBD1 is a possible D gene (6 bases). The CDR3 length is 14 residues. V was trimmed by 4 bases and J by 5 bases, leaving 14 bases between them. CDR1 SNHLY and CDR2 FYNNEI come from the germline V gene. CDR3 amino acids: CASSGRTATYGYTF. CDR3 sequence (DNA): TGTGCCAGCAGTGGGCGGACAGCCACTTATGGCTACACCTTC.

This sequence joins TRBV9 and TRBJ2-7, with D tentatively TRBD2 (5 bases). The CDR3 is 16 residues long. Per germline, CDR1 SGDLS and CDR2 YYNGEE. With 4 bases removed from V and 4 bases from J, the gap between germline ends came to 21 bases. The CDR3 nucleotides read TGTGCCAGCAGCCCCGCGTTGAGCGTCGGAGGTTACGAGCAGTACTTC. This sequence encodes CASSPALSVGGYEQYF.

V is TRBV5-4 and J is TRBJ2-7; D may be TRBD1 (6 bases). V lost 4 bases and J 4 bases, leaving 12 bases between the germline ends. Looked up from germline, CDR1 is SGHNT and CDR2 is YYREEE (reference sequence). CDR3 length: 13 amino acids. The CDR3 spells CASSLVGGYEQYF. In DNA form, the CDR3 reads TGTGCCAGCAGCCTAGTAGGGGGTTACGAGCAGTACTTC.

The chain uses TRBV5-6 and TRBJ1-5, with 8 bases identical to TRBD1. The trim removed 2 bases at V and 0 bases at J, leaving 4 bases unmatched. This CDR3 has 16 residues. Looked up from germline, CDR1 is SGHDT and CDR2 is YYEEEE. CDR3 region: CASSFYQGASNQPQHF. The CDR3 bases are TGTGCCAGCAGCTTCTACCAGGGGGCTAGCAATCAGCCCCAGCATTTT.

This sequence joins TRBV5-1 and TRBJ1-3; TRBD1 is a possible D gene (6 bases). CDR1 is SGHRS, CDR2 YFSETQ, per germline. This CDR3 is built from 15 residues. Trimming stripped 0 bases from V and 4 bases from J, with 11 bases between. The chain's CDR3 is CASSLEGQSGNTIYF. In DNA, the CDR3 is TGCGCCAGCAGCTTGGAAGGACAGTCAGGAAACACCATATATTTT.

This chain connects TRBV14 to TRBJ2-7; 11 bases are a match to TRBD1. Germline lookup yields CDR1 SGHDN and CDR2 FVKESK. Unmatched junction bases numbered 2, after V lost 1 base and J lost 3 bases. The length of the CDR3 is 15 residues. DNA for the CDR3: TGTGCCAGCAGCCAAGCCGGGACAGGGGGCTACGAGCAGTACTTC. Amino acid sequence: CASSQAGTGGYEQYF.

The chain is built from TRBV19 and TRBJ2-6, with D uncertain. The CDR3 contains 14 residues. Germline CDR1 and CDR2: LNHDA and SQIVND (reference sequence). Deletions cut 6 bases from V and 0 bases from J, with 6 bases between. CDR3 DNA sequence: TGTGCCAGTAGACACCCCTCTGGGGCCAACGTCCTGACTTTC. It specifies CASRHPSGANVLTF.

V is TRBV4-2 and J is TRBJ1-4, with 8 bases lining up with TRBD1. J lost 8 bases, V lost 3 bases, and 5 bases had no gene match. Germline values: CDR1 LGHNA, CDR2 YNFKEQ. CDR3 length: 14 amino acids. The CDR3 loop reads CASSQRTGKEKLFF. Written as DNA, the CDR3 is TGTGCCAGCAGCCAGAGGACAGGGAAGGAAAAACTGTTTTTT.

V and J are TRBV5-1 and TRBJ2-7; TRBD2 is a possible D gene (7 bases). The germline V gene encodes CDR1 SGHRS and CDR2 YFSETQ. The CDR3 has 15 amino acids. V gave up 3 bases and J gave up 3 bases, with 16 bases separating them. CDR3 in amino acids: CASSSGGGEVYEQYF. The CDR3 nucleotides read TGCGCCAGCAGCTCGGGCGGGGGCGAAGTCTACGAGCAGTACTTC.

On this clone: Other DNA sequences from this sample encode an identical CDR3 as well. The chain uses TRBV7-9 and TRBJ1-1; D is possibly TRBD1 (5 bases). This CDR3 contains 14 residues. Germline V gives CDR1 SEHNR, CDR2 FQNEAQ (reference sequence). V was shortened by 5 bases and J by 0 bases, with 10 bases between the two germline ends. This chain's CDR3 is CASSLGQVNTEAFF. In nucleotides, the CDR3 is TGTGCCAGCAGCCTTGGACAAGTGAACACTGAAGCTTTCTTT.

The chain couples TRBV5-4 to TRBJ1-2; D remains unclear. Trimming took off 5 bases at V and 4 bases at J, with 18 bases between the two ends. The germline CDR1 and CDR2 sequences are SGHNT and YYREEE (reference sequence). CDR3 size: 15 residues. The CDR3: CASSLGGSPFYGYTF. The DNA for the CDR3 is TGTGCCAGCAGTCTGGGAGGCAGTCCCTTCTATGGCTACACCTTC. Full variable domain (outside the CDR3, taken from reference TRBV5-4 and TRBJ1-2): ETGVTQSPTHLIKTRGQQVTLRCSSQSGHNTVSWYQQALGQGPQFIFQYYREEENGRGNFPPRFSGLQFPNYSSELNVNALELDDSALYLCASSLGGSPFYGYTFGSGTRLTVV.

This chain joins TRBV2 and TRBJ1-2, with 7 bases identical to TRBD1. Germline CDR1 SNHLY, CDR2 FYNNEI. Trimming took 6 bases from V and 5 from J; bases not matched to a gene: 3. The CDR3 spans 12 residues. The CDR3 DNA is TGTGCCAGCAGCGGGACAGATTATGGCTACACCTTC. Its translation: CASSGTDYGYTF.

This chain connects TRBV7-9 to TRBJ1-5, with D possibly TRBD1 on 5 matching bases. The CDR3 has 15 residues. Germline V gene lookup returns CDR1 SEHNR and CDR2 FQNEAQ (reference sequence). The V and J ends lost 7 bases and 2 bases respectively, with 15 bases between them. As DNA, the CDR3 is TGTGCCAGCATGACGGGGGGGGTGGGCAATCAGCCCCAGCATTTT. Translation gives CASMTGGVGNQPQHF.

This chain joins TRBV6-6 and TRBJ2-7, with D possibly being TRBD1 (6 bases). Trimming left V 4 bases short and J 2 bases short, with 9 bases between. CDR1 and CDR2 from the germline V gene are MNHNY and SVGAGI (reference sequence). The CDR3 loop spans 13 amino acids. CDR3 sequence (DNA): TGTGCCAGCAGTTTGGACAGCCCCTACGAGCAGTACTTC. Translating it yields CASSLDSPYEQYF.

With regard to this clone: The CDR3 does not end in the conserved phenylalanine or tryptophan, so this is likely a read error. The chain is built from TRBV5-1 and TRBJ1-6, with D possibly TRBD1 on 6 matching bases. This CDR3 region has 17 residues. Looked up from germline, CDR1 is SGHRS and CDR2 is YFSETQ. Trimming cost V 0 bases and J 7 bases, with 17 bases left between them. CDR3 in DNA: TGCGCCAGCAGCTTGGGGATCGAGGGCAGGGGAAATTCACCCCTCCACCTT. Protein product: CASSLGIEGRGNSPLHL.